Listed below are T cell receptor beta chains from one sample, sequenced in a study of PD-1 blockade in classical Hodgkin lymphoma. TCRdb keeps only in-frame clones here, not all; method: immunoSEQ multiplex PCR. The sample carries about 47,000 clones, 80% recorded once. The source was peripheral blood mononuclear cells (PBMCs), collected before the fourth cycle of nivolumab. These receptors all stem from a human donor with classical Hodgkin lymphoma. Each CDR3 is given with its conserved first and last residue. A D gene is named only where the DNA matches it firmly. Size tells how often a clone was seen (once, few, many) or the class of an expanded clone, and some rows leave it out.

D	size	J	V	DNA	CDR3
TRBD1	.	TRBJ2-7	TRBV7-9	TGTGCCAGCAGCTTAGGACAGGGAAGGCAGTACTTC	CASSLGQGRQYF
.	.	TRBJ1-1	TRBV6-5	TGTGCCAGCAGCCGAACTGGGCAGGGAGCTTTCTTT	CASSRTGQGAFF
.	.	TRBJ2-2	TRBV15	TGTGCCACCAGTTTGGACACCATCACCGGGGAGCTGTTTTTT	CATSLDTITGELFF
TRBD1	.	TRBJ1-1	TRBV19	TGTGCCAGTAGTATGGGACAGGGATACACTGAAGCTTTCTTT	CASSMGQGYTEAFF
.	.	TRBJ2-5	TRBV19	TGTGCCAGTAGTCCCTCCTACGGACTGTACCAAGAGACCCAGTACTTC	CASSPSYGLYQETQYF
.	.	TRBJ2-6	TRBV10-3	TGTGCCATCAGTAGCCGCAGCGCTCGCTCTGGGGCCAACGTCCTGACTTTC	CAISSRSARSGANVLTF
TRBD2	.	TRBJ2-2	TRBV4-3	TGCGCCAGCAGCCAATCTAGCGGGGGGGCTTTTTCCGGGGAGCTGTTTTTT	CASSQSSGGAFSGELFF
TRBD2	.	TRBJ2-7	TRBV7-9	TGTGCCAGCAGCATAGGACTAGCGGGAGTCACCGAGCAGTACTTC	CASSIGLAGVTEQYF
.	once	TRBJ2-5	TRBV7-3	TGTGCCAGCAGCTTAACGGGGACTGGGCAAGAGACCCAGTACTTC	CASSLTGTGQETQYF
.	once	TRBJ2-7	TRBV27	TGTGCCAGCAGTTTATCCCCCTACGAGCAGTACTTC	CASSLSPYEQYF
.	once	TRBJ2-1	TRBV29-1	TGCAGCGTTGAAGGTAGTCCCAATGAGCAGTTCTTC	CSVEGSPNEQFF
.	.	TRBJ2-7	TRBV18	TGTGCCAGCTCACTCGACCGGGACGTAACTTACTTC	CASSLDRDVTYF
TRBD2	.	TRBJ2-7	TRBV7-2	TGTGCCAGCAGCTTAGTTGGCGGGAGGACTTTCTACGAGCAGTACTTC	CASSLVGGRTFYEQYF
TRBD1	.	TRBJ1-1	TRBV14	TGTGCCAGCAGCCAAGTCGCTGGGACAGACACTGAAGCTTTCTTT	CASSQVAGTDTEAFF
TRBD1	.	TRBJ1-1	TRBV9	TGTGCCAGCAGTACGGGGACAGCCGTGAACACTGAAGCTTTCTTT	CASSTGTAVNTEAFF
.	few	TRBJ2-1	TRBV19	TGTGCCAGTAGTATCGGGAGCGGCGGATTCAATGAGCAGTTCTTC	CASSIGSGGFNEQFF
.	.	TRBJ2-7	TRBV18	TGTGCCAGCTCACCAAGGGGGGGTTTGGGGTCCTGGCCGGCCTACGAGCAGTACTTC	CASSPRGGLGSWPAYEQYF
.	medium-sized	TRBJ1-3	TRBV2	TGTGCCAGCAGTGATGGTCGGATTGTAGCGGGAAACACCATATATTTT	CASSDGRIVAGNTIYF
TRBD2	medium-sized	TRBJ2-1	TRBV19	TGTGCCAGTAGTCTCGCCGGGACTAGCGAGCATGAGCAGTTCTTC	CASSLAGTSEHEQFF
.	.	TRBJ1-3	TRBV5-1	TGCGCCAGCAGCTCGGACAGCTCCCCTGGAAACACCATATATTTT	CASSSDSSPGNTIYF
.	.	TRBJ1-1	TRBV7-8	TGTGCCAGCAGCTTACAGGAGATGAACACTGAAGCTTTCTTT	CASSLQEMNTEAFF
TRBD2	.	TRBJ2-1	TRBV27	TGTGCCAGCAGTTTGGGTAGCGGGAATGAGCAGTTCTTC	CASSLGSGNEQFF
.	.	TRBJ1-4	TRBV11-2	TGTGCCAGCAGCCGGGACCGGCCACTTAGTATGTTTTTT	CASSRDRPLSMFF
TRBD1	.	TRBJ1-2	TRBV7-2	TGTGCCAGCTCACCTAGGACAGGTTTGAACTATGGCTACACCTTC	CASSPRTGLNYGYTF
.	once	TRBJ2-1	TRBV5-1	TGCGCCAGCAGCCCCGGGAGTAGCAACAATGAGCAGTTCTTC	CASSPGSSNNEQFF
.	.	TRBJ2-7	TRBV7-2	TGTGCCAGCAGCTTCACGGGTCGCTTTTACGAGCAGTACTTC	CASSFTGRFYEQYF
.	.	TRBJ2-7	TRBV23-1	TGCGCCAGCAGTCGAACGGGAACCTACGAGCAGTACTTC	CASSRTGTYEQYF
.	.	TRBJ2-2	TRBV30	TGTGCCTGGAGTGGAGGTAACACCGGGGAGCTGTTTTTT	CAWSGGNTGELFF
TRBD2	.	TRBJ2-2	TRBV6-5	TGTGCCAGCAGTTACCTAGCGGGGGCGGCCGGGGAGCTGTTTTTT	CASSYLAGAAGELFF
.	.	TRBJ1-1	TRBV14	TGTGCCAGCAGCCCAACCGGGACAAGGGGCACTGAAGCTTTCTTT	CASSPTGTRGTEAFF
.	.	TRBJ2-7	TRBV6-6	TGTGCCAGCAATACCCCCAGAGAGTCTGTGGGGGAGCAGTACTTC	CASNTPRESVGEQYF
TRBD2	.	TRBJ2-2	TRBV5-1	TGCGCCAGCAGCTCCGGGACTAGTGGTACCGGGGAGCTGTTTTTT	CASSSGTSGTGELFF
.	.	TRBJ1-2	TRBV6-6	TGTGCCAGCAGTTACCCGTCAAGCTATGGCTACACCTTC	CASSYPSSYGYTF
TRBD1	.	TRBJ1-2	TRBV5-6	TGTGCCAGCAGCCCCCCGGACAGGGAGACGGATGGCTACACCTTC	CASSPPDRETDGYTF
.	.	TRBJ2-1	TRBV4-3	TGCGCCAGCAGCCAAGTGGGCAATGAGCAGTTCTTC	CASSQVGNEQFF
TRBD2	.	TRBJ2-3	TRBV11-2	TGTGCCAGCAGCCAAATCGGCGGGGGGGCCGTTGGGACAGATACGCAGTATTTT	CASSQIGGGAVGTDTQYF
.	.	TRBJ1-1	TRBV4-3	TGCGCCAGCAGCCAAGAGACCTTATACACTGAAGCTTTCTTT	CASSQETLYTEAFF
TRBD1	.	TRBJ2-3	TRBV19	TGTGCCAGTAAACGGGACAGAGGCACAGATACGCAGTATTTT	CASKRDRGTDTQYF
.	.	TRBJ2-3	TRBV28	TGTGCCAGCAGTTTGGGAGGTAGCACAGATACGCAGTATTTT	CASSLGGSTDTQYF
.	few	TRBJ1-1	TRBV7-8	TGTGCCAGCAGCTTTTCTTCAGGAACAATGGCTTTCTTT	CASSFSSGTMAFF
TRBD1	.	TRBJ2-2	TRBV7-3	TGTGCCAGCAGCTTAACTCCGGGACAGCTCGGGGAGCTGTTTTTT	CASSLTPGQLGELFF
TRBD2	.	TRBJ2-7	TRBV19	TGTGCCAGTAGTATCCGGGACTACCGAACTTTACATTACGAGCAGTACTTC	CASSIRDYRTLHYEQYF
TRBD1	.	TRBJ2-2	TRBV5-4	TGTGCCAGCAGCTCGGCGGACAGGGGTGCCGGGGAGCTGTTTTTT	CASSSADRGAGELFF
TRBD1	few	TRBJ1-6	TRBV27	TGTGCCAGCAGTTTAAGTTACAGGGGCGAGCGACATAATTCACCCCTCCACTTT	CASSLSYRGERHNSPLHF
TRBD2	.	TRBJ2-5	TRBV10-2	TGCGCCAGCAGGGGACTAGCGGGGGGCTATGGAGAGACCCAGTACTTC	CASRGLAGGYGETQYF
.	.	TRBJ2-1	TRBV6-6	TGTGCCAGCAGCGGCGGGGCGTCCTACAATGAGCAGTTCTTC	CASSGGASYNEQFF
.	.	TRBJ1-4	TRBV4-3	TGCGCCAGCAGCCAAGACGCCCCCAACTGGGCAACTAATGAAAAACTGTTTTTT	CASSQDAPNWATNEKLFF
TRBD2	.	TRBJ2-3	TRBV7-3	TGTGCCAGCAGCTTAATGCCCTTGGTAGCGGGGGGGAACACAGATACGCAGTATTTT	CASSLMPLVAGGNTDTQYF
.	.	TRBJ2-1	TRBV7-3	TGTGCCAAGGGGTCCTACAATGAGCAGTTCTTC	CAKGSYNEQFF
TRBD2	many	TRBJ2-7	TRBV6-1	TGTGCCAGCAGTGAAGAGACTAGCGGATCCTACGAGCAGTACTTC	CASSEETSGSYEQYF
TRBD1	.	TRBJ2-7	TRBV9	TGTGCCAGCAGCCCATGGACAGGGGGCTCCGACGAGCAGTACTTC	CASSPWTGGSDEQYF
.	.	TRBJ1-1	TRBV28	TGTGCCAGCAGTTTATCAGGGCCCCGTGGCACTGAAGCTTTCTTT	CASSLSGPRGTEAFF
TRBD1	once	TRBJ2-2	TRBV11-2	TGTGCCAGCAGCTTCGGGACAGGCGCTACCGGGGAGCTGTTTTTT	CASSFGTGATGELFF
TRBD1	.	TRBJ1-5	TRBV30	TGTGCCTGGGCGACAGGGTCCCCAGGCAATCAGCCCCAGCATTTT	CAWATGSPGNQPQHF
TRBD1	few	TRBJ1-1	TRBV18	TGTGCCAGCTCACAACTACCCCGGGACAGGGTCACTGAAGCTTTCTTT	CASSQLPRDRVTEAFF
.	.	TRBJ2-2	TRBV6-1	TGTGCCAGCAGTAGAATCGGGGAGCTGTTTTTT	CASSRIGELFF
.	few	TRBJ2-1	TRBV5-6	TGTGCCAGCAGCGCCCCCCTGGGCTGGGACAATGAGCAGTTCTTC	CASSAPLGWDNEQFF
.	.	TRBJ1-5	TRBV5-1	TGCGCCAGCAGCTTGGGCGGGATGAGCAATCAGCCCCAGCATTTT	CASSLGGMSNQPQHF
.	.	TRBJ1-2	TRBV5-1	TGCGCCAGCAGCTTGGGGTTGTCGAACCTAGCTAACTATGGCTACACCTTC	CASSLGLSNLANYGYTF